The clone carrying this T cell receptor beta chain appeared a few times. Its matching antigen is unknown. This specimen comes from a study of T-cell memory formation after mild COVID-19. V was cut by 0 bases and J by 8 bases, with 9 bases left in between. CDR3 length equals 13 residues. Per the germline V gene, CDR1 is SGHRS and CDR2 is YFSETQ. A single record per CDR3 protein comes from TCRdb applying MiXCR to the 5' RACE reads. The sample lists some 260,000 distinct CDR3 sequences; 15% to 20% were seen once. Study-level points and caveats: Later expanders leaned toward CD4+, whereas clones contracting from day 15 to 85 were balanced CD4/CD8. A subset of responding clones appeared in pre-infection memory, suggesting cross-reactive memory joined.

The source material was PBMCs or a T cell subset sorted from them (not recorded which). V usage is TRBV5-1 and J usage is TRBJ2-4; unclear D gene. This sequence was found in a man between 18 and 35 years old who had mild COVID-19 (a few samples of this study predate the infection). Cell type and time point are not known. The CDR3 sequence is CASSLAVSDIQYF. The CDR3 nucleotides read TGCGCCAGCAGCTTGGCCGTCTCGGACATTCAGTACTTC.